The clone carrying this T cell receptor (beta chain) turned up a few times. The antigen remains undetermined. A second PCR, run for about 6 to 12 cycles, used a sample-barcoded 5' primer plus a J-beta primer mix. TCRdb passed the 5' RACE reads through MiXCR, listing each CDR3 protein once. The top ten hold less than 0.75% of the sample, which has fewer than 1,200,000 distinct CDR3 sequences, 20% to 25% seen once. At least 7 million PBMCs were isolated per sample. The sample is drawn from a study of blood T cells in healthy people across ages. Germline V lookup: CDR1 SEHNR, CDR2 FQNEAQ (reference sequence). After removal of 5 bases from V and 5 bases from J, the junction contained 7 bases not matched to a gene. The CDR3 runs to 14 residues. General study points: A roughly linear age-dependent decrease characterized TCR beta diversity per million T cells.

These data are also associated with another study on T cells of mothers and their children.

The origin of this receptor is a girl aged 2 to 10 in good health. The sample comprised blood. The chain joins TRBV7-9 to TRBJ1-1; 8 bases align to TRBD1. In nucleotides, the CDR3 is TGTGCCAGCAGCGTAGGACAGGGAGAGACTGAAGCTTTCTTT. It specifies CASSVGQGETEAFF.